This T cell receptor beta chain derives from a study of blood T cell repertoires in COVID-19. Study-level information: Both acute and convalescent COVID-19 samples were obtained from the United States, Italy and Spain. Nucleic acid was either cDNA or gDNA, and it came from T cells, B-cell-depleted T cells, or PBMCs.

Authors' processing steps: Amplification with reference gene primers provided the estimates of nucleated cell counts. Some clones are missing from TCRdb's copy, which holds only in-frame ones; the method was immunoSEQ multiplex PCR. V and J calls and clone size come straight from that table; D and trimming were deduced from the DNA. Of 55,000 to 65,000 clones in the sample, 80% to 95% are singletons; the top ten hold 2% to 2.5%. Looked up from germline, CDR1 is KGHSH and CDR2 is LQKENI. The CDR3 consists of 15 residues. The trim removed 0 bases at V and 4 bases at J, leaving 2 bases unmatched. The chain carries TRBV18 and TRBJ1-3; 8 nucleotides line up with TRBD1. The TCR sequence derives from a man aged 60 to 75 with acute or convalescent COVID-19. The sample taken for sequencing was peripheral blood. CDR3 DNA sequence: TGTGCCAGCTCACCACCGACAGGGGACGGAAACACCATATATTTT. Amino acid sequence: CASSPPTGDGNTIYF.